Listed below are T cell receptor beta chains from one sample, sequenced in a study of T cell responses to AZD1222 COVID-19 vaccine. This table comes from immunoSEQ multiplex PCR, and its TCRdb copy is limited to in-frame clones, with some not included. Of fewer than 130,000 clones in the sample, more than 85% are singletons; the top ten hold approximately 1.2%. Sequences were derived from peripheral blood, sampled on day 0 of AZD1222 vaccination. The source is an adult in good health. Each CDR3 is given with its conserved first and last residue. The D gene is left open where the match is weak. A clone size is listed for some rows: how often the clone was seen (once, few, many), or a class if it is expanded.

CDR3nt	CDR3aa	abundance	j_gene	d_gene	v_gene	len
TGTGCCAGTACGCGCGGGGGGTTCGAGAACACTGAAGCTTTCTTT	CASTRGGFENTEAFF	NA	TRBJ1-1	NA	TRBV19	15
TGTGCCAGCAGCTTAGAGGGGGGCTTGAACACTGAAGCTTTCTTT	CASSLEGGLNTEAFF	NA	TRBJ1-1	NA	TRBV11-3	15
TGTGCAAGTCGCCTTCATACCGACAGGGGGCCCTCGGGTTCACCCCTCCACTTT	CASRLHTDRGPSGSPLHF	NA	TRBJ1-6	NA	TRBV12-2	18
TGTGCCAGCAGCCCCGGACTAGCGTTCACCGGGGAGCTGTTTTTT	CASSPGLAFTGELFF	NA	TRBJ2-2	TRBD2	TRBV7-9	15
TGTGCCAGCAGCTTTGAACCCGGGGTGGCTGGCTACACCTTC	CASSFEPGVAGYTF	NA	TRBJ1-2	NA	TRBV7-2	14
TGTGCCAGCAGCTTAAGGCTAGCGGGGGCGCGCCACAATGAGCAGTTCTTC	CASSLRLAGARHNEQFF	once	TRBJ2-1	TRBD2	TRBV11-2	17
TGTGCCAGCAGTGAAGGCAGGGCTAGGGCGCCCCAGCATTTT	CASSEGRARAPQHF	NA	TRBJ1-5	NA	TRBV6-4	14
TGTGCCACCAGTAGTTCGGCAGGGGGAACAGATACGCAGTATTTT	CATSSSAGGTDTQYF	NA	TRBJ2-3	TRBD1	TRBV24-1	15
TGTGCCAGAAGCTCCGACCTGGGACTAGCGGAAGAGACCCAGTACTTC	CARSSDLGLAEETQYF	NA	TRBJ2-5	TRBD2	TRBV5-3	16
TGTGCCAGTAGGGGCGGGCATAGCGACGAGCAGTACTTC	CASRGGHSDEQYF	NA	TRBJ2-7	NA	TRBV19	13
TGTGCCACCGGGGCAGGGTCGACCTACGAGCAGTACTTC	CATGAGSTYEQYF	once	TRBJ2-7	NA	TRBV28	13
TGTGCCAGCAGCTTGGCCGTGGGGAGAAAGACCCAGTACTTC	CASSLAVGRKTQYF	NA	TRBJ2-5	NA	TRBV5-6	14
TGTGCCAGCAGTCACACCGGGGAGCTGTTTTTT	CASSHTGELFF	NA	TRBJ2-2	NA	TRBV6-5	11
TGTGCCAGCAGCCAAGTCCCAGGACACTCTGGGTCTGAAGCTTTCTTT	CASSQVPGHSGSEAFF	NA	TRBJ1-1	NA	TRBV14	16
TGTGCCAGCAGCCAACTCCCGGGTAGGGGACATTCTGGAAACACCATATATTTT	CASSQLPGRGHSGNTIYF	NA	TRBJ1-3	NA	TRBV3-1/TRBV3-2	18
TGTGCCAGCAGGGTGGCTGGCCGGGATACGCAGTATTTT	CASRVAGRDTQYF	NA	TRBJ2-3	NA	TRBV3-1/TRBV3-2	13
TGTGCCAGCAGCCCACCCCTCCGGAGTCAAAAGAATGAGCAGTTCTTC	CASSPPLRSQKNEQFF	NA	TRBJ2-1	NA	TRBV5-6	16
TGTGCCAGCAGCTTGGCCAGCGGGAGAGATACCGGGGAGCTGTTTTTT	CASSLASGRDTGELFF	NA	TRBJ2-2	TRBD2	TRBV5-6	16
TGCGCCAGCAGTACTGGACTAGCGGGAGTTTTCGCGAACACCGGGGAGCTGTTTTTT	CASSTGLAGVFANTGELFF	once	TRBJ2-2	TRBD2	TRBV10-2	19
TGTGCCAGCAGTGAACAGCTAAACACCGGGGAGCTGTTTTTT	CASSEQLNTGELFF	NA	TRBJ2-2	NA	TRBV6-4	14
TGCAGCGCGACCCTGTGGGGAGGGGGCGCCTACAATGAGCAGTTCTTC	CSATLWGGGAYNEQFF	NA	TRBJ2-1	NA	TRBV29-1	16
TGTGCCAGTAGTATAGACTTCCAGAGTTTAGGCAATCAGCCCCAGCATTTT	CASSIDFQSLGNQPQHF	NA	TRBJ1-5	NA	TRBV19	17
TGTGCCAGCAGCCCCAAAAACATTCAGTACTTC	CASSPKNIQYF	once	TRBJ2-4	NA	TRBV12-3/TRBV12-4	11
TGTGCCAGCAGCCCCTCCTGGGGGACCGATGAGCAGTTCTTC	CASSPSWGTDEQFF	NA	TRBJ2-1	NA	TRBV7-2	14
TGTGCCAGCAGCAGGGAGGGGGGGTTAAGCTCCTACAATGAGCAGTTCTTC	CASSREGGLSSYNEQFF	NA	TRBJ2-1	NA	TRBV5-4	17
TGTGCCAGCAGCCCACTAAATCGGGACGGCAAAAACATTCAGTACTTC	CASSPLNRDGKNIQYF	NA	TRBJ2-4	NA	TRBV3-1/TRBV3-2	16
TGCAGTGCTGGAAGGTGGAATGAGCAGTTCTTC	CSAGRWNEQFF	NA	TRBJ2-1	NA	TRBV20-1	11
TGTGCCAGCAGCCCGGGACAGGTTACCACCACAGATACGCAGTATTTT	CASSPGQVTTTDTQYF	once	TRBJ2-3	TRBD1	TRBV7-9	16
TGCGCCAGCAGCCAGACAGGGTCCCAAGAGACCCAGTACTTC	CASSQTGSQETQYF	NA	TRBJ2-5	TRBD1	TRBV23-1	14
TGTGCCAGCAGTTACCCCAGACAGGCCTCCTACGAGCAGTACTTC	CASSYPRQASYEQYF	NA	TRBJ2-7	NA	TRBV6-2/TRBV6-3	15
TGTGCCAGCAGCCAGAGGACAGGGTGGGGTGGCTACACCTTC	CASSQRTGWGGYTF	NA	TRBJ1-2	TRBD1	TRBV3-1/TRBV3-2	14
TGTGCCAGCAGCTATCGACAGGCAGCTAACTATGGCTACACCTTC	CASSYRQAANYGYTF	NA	TRBJ1-2	NA	TRBV7-2	15
TGTGCCAGCAGTGAAAGGGACAGGACTGAAGCTTTCTTT	CASSERDRTEAFF	NA	TRBJ1-1	TRBD1	TRBV6-1	13
TGTGCCAGCAGCGTGGGACTAGCTACCGGGGAGCTGTTTTTT	CASSVGLATGELFF	few	TRBJ2-2	TRBD2	TRBV9	14
TGTGCCAGCAGCCCCTCCCCTGGAAACACCATATATTTT	CASSPSPGNTIYF	NA	TRBJ1-3	NA	TRBV7-2	13
TGTGCCACCAGTGATTCGACCGAGATCCCCACAGATACGCAGTATTTT	CATSDSTEIPTDTQYF	NA	TRBJ2-3	NA	TRBV24-1	16
TGTGCCAGCAGCCTACAGGGGGAAAAACTGTTTTTT	CASSLQGEKLFF	NA	TRBJ1-4	TRBD1	TRBV6-2/TRBV6-3	12
TGCAGCGTCGCGGACGGTGTCTATGGCTACACCTTC	CSVADGVYGYTF	NA	TRBJ1-2	NA	TRBV29-1	12
TGTGCCAGCAGTTACTCGCTCACAGAGCAGCCCCAGCATTTT	CASSYSLTEQPQHF	NA	TRBJ1-5	NA	TRBV6-2/TRBV6-3	14
TGTGCCAGCAGCTTACGGGGGAGCAATCAGCCCCAGCATTTT	CASSLRGSNQPQHF	NA	TRBJ1-5	NA	TRBV7-2	14
TGTGCCAGCAGCGACCGGGACAGGGCTAATGAAAAACTGTTTTTT	CASSDRDRANEKLFF	NA	TRBJ1-4	TRBD1	TRBV4-2	15
TGCGCCAGCAGGGCAGGGGGCGATAGCAATCAGCCCCAGCATTTT	CASRAGGDSNQPQHF	once	TRBJ1-5	TRBD1	TRBV5-1	15
TGTGCCACCAGTGATGGACTAGCGGGATACAATGAGCAGTTCTTC	CATSDGLAGYNEQFF	NA	TRBJ2-1	TRBD2	TRBV24-1	15
TGTGCCAGCAGCCCGTCACCGGGACGGGAGACCCAGTACTTC	CASSPSPGRETQYF	NA	TRBJ2-5	NA	TRBV9	14
TGTGCCAGCAGTCCCGACAGTGCCTATGGCTACACCTTC	CASSPDSAYGYTF	NA	TRBJ1-2	NA	TRBV6-5	13
TGTGCCAGCAGCCTCGGACAGGGGGGTTCTCGCAATCAGCCCCAGCATTTT	CASSLGQGGSRNQPQHF	NA	TRBJ1-5	TRBD1	TRBV7-8	17
TGTGCCAGCAGCTTAAGGGCTGGGGGGTATAGCAATCAGCCCCAGCATTTT	CASSLRAGGYSNQPQHF	NA	TRBJ1-5	NA	TRBV7-9	17
TGCAGCGTGACCGGACTAGCGGGAGGGCCAGATACGCAGTATTTT	CSVTGLAGGPDTQYF	once	TRBJ2-3	TRBD2	TRBV29-1	15
TGTGCCAGCAGCCCCCCCGGAAAGGGCTATGGCTACACCTTC	CASSPPGKGYGYTF	NA	TRBJ1-2	NA	TRBV3-1/TRBV3-2	14
TGTGCCTGGAGTTCGGAGTCCAGGGCGAGGGGCAATCAGCCCCAGCATTTT	CAWSSESRARGNQPQHF	NA	TRBJ1-5	NA	TRBV30	17
TGTGCCAGCAGTTTGGGACCGGGGGAGCAGTTCTTC	CASSLGPGEQFF	NA	TRBJ2-1	NA	TRBV12-3/TRBV12-4	12
TGTGCCAGCAGCCTCGAGACAGGACTACCTTACAATGAGCAGTTCTTC	CASSLETGLPYNEQFF	NA	TRBJ2-1	NA	TRBV7-2	16
TGTGCCAGCAGCGTAAACCCGGGGACAGGGGGCGCGGGAGATGGCTACACCTTC	CASSVNPGTGGAGDGYTF	once	TRBJ1-2	TRBD1	TRBV9	18